This T cell receptor (beta chain) was retrieved from a study of blood T cells in healthy people across ages. Each donor gave ten milliliters of peripheral blood. This CDR3 has 14 amino acids. CDR1 and CDR2 (germline): SGHTA, FQGNSA. Trimming left V 2 bases short and J 1 base short, with 8 bases between. Combining a sample-barcoded 5' primer with a J-beta primer mix, a second PCR ran for about 7 to 11 cycles. Each cDNA molecule was tagged by a template-switch adaptor that had 12 random nucleotides. TCRdb processed the 5' RACE reads anew with MiXCR; each CDR3 protein has one entry. This table holds roughly 900,000 distinct CDR3 sequences, around 28% found once. The sample holds a few counts of this clonotype. A single base separates this from a much larger clone, so it may be a read error.

The chain is built from TRBV7-2 and TRBJ2-5; D gene uncertain. The specimen was blood. This TCR was recovered from a woman of 80 years or more in good health. CDR3 sequence (DNA): TGTGCCAGCAGCTTATGCGGATTCCAAGAGACCCAGTACTTC. Residues: CASSLCGFQETQYF.